The clone carrying this TCR beta chain came up many times. These data originate in a study of CD8 T cells in ankylosing spondylitis. TCRdb reprocessed the 5' RACE reads via MiXCR and lists one record per CDR3 protein. The data hold roughly 180,000 distinct CDR3 sequences, with more than 9% observed a single time. This CDR3 contains 12 residues. V was pared by 0 bases and J by 3 bases, with 3 bases between. Looked up from germline, CDR1 is ENHRY and CDR2 is SYGVKD. The sequence came from a male donor with ankylosing spondylitis or in good health (not recorded which). The V gene is TRBV10-3, the J gene TRBJ2-7; D not resolved. What was sequenced was blood, either unsorted or a sorted T cell fraction (not recorded which). CDR3 sequence: CAISESRYEQYF. The CDR3 nucleotides are TGTGCCATCAGTGAGTCCCGCTACGAGCAGTACTTC.